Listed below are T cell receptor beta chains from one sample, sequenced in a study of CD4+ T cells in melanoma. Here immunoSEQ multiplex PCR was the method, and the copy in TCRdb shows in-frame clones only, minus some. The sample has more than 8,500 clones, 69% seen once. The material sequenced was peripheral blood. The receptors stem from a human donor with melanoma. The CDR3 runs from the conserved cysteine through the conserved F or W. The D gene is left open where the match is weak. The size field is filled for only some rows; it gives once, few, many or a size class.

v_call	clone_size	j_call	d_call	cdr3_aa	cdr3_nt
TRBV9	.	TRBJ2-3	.	CASSADYHPGTDTQYF	TGTGCCAGCAGCGCGGACTACCACCCCGGCACAGATACGCAGTATTTT
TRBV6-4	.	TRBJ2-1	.	CASSDGGRENEQFF	TGTGCCAGCAGTGATGGGGGCCGCGAGAATGAGCAGTTCTTC
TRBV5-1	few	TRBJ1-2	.	CASSFIQGDGYTF	TGCGCCAGCAGCTTTATCCAGGGCGATGGCTACACCTTC
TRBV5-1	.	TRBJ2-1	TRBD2	CASSFLAGEIYNEQFF	TGCGCCAGCAGCTTTCTAGCGGGGGAGATTTACAATGAGCAGTTCTTC
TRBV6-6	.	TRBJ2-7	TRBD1	CASTQHRDSEQYF	TGTGCCAGCACTCAACACCGGGACAGCGAGCAGTACTTC
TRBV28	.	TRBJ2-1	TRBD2	CASVGGSSYNEQFF	TGTGCCAGCGTGGGGGGGTCCTCCTACAATGAGCAGTTCTTC
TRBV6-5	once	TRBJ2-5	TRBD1	CASSQKQGLETQYF	TGTGCCAGCAGTCAGAAACAGGGGCTCGAGACCCAGTACTTC
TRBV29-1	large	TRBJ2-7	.	CSVGGAWGDPGDEQYF	TGCAGCGTTGGGGGGGCCTGGGGGGACCCGGGGGACGAGCAGTACTTC
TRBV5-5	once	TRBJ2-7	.	CASSLALISGRPYEQYF	TGTGCCAGCAGCTTGGCATTAATTAGCGGACGGCCATACGAGCAGTACTTC
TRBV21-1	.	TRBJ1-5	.	CASSNPRYTGANQPQHF	TGTGCCAGCAGCAATCCAAGGTACACAGGGGCCAATCAGCCCCAGCATTTT
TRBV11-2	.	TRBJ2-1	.	CASSPAGGYNEQFF	TGTGCCAGCAGCCCCGCCGGGGGCTACAATGAGCAGTTCTTC
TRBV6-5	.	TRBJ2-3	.	CASSPGDTQYF	TGTGCCAGCTCACCCGGGGATACGCAGTATTTT
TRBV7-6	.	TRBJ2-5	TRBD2	CASSSGLAETQYF	TGTGCCAGCAGCTCTGGACTAGCTGAGACCCAGTACTTC
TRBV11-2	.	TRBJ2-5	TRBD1	CASSSRDRGRLETQYF	TGTGCCAGCAGCTCCCGGGACAGGGGCCGTTTGGAGACCCAGTACTTC
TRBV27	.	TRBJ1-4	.	CASSSGTRLFF	TGTGCCAGCAGTTCCGGGACTAGGCTGTTTTTT
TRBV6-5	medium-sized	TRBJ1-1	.	CASSYSPRSNTEAFF	TGTGCCAGCAGTTACTCCCCACGGTCGAACACTGAAGCTTTCTTT
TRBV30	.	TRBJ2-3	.	CAWSVGQGADTQYF	TGTGCCTGGAGTGTCGGGCAGGGAGCAGATACGCAGTATTTT
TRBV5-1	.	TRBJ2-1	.	CASSYRQGSYNEQFF	TGCGCCAGCAGTTATCGCCAGGGCTCCTACAATGAGCAGTTCTTC
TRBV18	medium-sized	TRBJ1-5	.	CASSPDSEGISNQPQHF	TGTGCCAGCTCACCAGATAGTGAAGGAATTAGCAATCAGCCCCAGCATTTT
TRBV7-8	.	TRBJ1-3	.	CASTLTVGTGNTIYF	TGTGCCAGCACCCTTACCGTGGGGACTGGAAACACCATATATTTT
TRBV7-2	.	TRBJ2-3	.	CASSLGGANTQYF	TGTGCCAGCAGCTTAGGAGGCGCGAATACGCAGTATTTT
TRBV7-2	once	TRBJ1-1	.	CASSLGPITEAFF	TGTGCCAGCAGCTTAGGTCCCATTACTGAAGCTTTCTTT